Sequencing of this T cell receptor (beta chain) was carried out in a study of OX40 agonist ivuxolimab in advanced cancers. Per the germline V gene, CDR1 is LNHNV and CDR2 is YYDKDF (reference sequence). The CDR3 sequence is 13 residues long. V lost 0 bases and J lost 4, with 7 bases in between. The repertoire was sequenced with immunoSEQ multiplex PCR; TCRdb's copy has only in-frame clones and lacks some. The data show approximately 61,000 clones, 80% seen once. This rearrangement joins TRBV15 to TRBJ2-7; D is unresolved. The receptor was isolated from an adult with an advanced solid tumor such as melanoma, head and neck, liver or kidney cancer. The sample here was CD4+ or CD8+ T cells sorted from blood, taken in a trial of the OX40 agonist ivuxolimab. The CDR3 spells CATSRDTRYEQYF. DNA for the CDR3: TGTGCCACCAGCAGAGATACAAGGTACGAGCAGTACTTC.